Shown below are 30 T cell receptor beta chains from a single sample sequenced in a study of CD8 T cells in ankylosing spondylitis. Antigen specificity for these receptors is unknown. Study results and limitations: Blood of patients with ankylosing spondylitis appeared to be characterized by a TCR beta motif of about 8 highly homologous variants.

Each CDR3 protein gets one entry after TCRdb re-called the 5' RACE reads with MiXCR. Of 400,000 to 450,000 distinct CDR3 sequences in the sample, about a sixth were seen once. The sample was blood, either unsorted or a sorted T cell fraction (not recorded which). The receptors were gathered from a male donor with ankylosing spondylitis.

The gene calls are TRBV5-1 and TRBJ2-1; perhaps TRBD1 as D (6 bases). The V and J ends lost 3 bases and 15 bases respectively, with 19 bases between them. The CDR3 covers 13 residues. The germline V gene has CDR1 SGHRS and CDR2 YFSETQ. The CDR3 DNA is TGCGCCAGCAGCTCATCACAGGGAGTTGGGCGGTTCTTC. It yields the protein CASSSSQGVGRFF.

This clonotype has more than one count but fewer than ten. This CDR3 reads CAISRGGRNNEQFF. The CDR3, as DNA: TGTGCCATCAGTCGTGGGGGCCGGAACAATGAGCAGTTCTTC. V usage is TRBV10-3 and J usage is TRBJ2-1; a weak D match, TRBD1 (6 bases). Trimming left V 5 bases short and J 5 bases short, with 13 bases between. In germline, CDR1 is ENHRY, CDR2 SYGVKD. The CDR3 extends over 14 amino acids.

This clonotype was picked up a small number of times. The V and J genes are TRBV7-9 and TRBJ2-3; TRBD2 matches 14 bases. Trimming took 5 bases from V and 5 from J; bases not matched to a gene: 6. Germline assignment: CDR1 SEHNR and CDR2 FQNEAQ (reference sequence). The CDR3 sequence is 16 residues long. The CDR3 here is CASSPRLAGGQDTQYF. The DNA for the CDR3 is TGTGCCAGCAGCCCTCGACTAGCGGGGGGGCAAGATACGCAGTATTTT.

There are a few counts of this clonotype. The chain employs TRBV27 and TRBJ2-2; the match to TRBD2 covers 10 bases. In germline, CDR1 is MNHEY, CDR2 SMNVEV (reference sequence). With V trimmed by 7 bases and J by 5 bases, 13 bases remained unmatched. This CDR3 spans 17 amino acids. CDR3: CASTPFLAGDKTGELFF. In DNA form, the CDR3 reads TGTGCCAGCACGCCTTTTCTAGCGGGAGATAAGACCGGGGAGCTGTTTTTT.

This chain uses TRBV18 with TRBJ1-1, with D tentatively TRBD1 (5 bases). Trimming removed 0 bases from V and 6 bases from J, with 11 bases in between. The germline V gene has CDR1 KGHSH and CDR2 LQKENI. The CDR3 is made up of 14 amino acids. DNA for the CDR3: TGTGCCAGCTCACCACCTGGGACCGAAGCTGAAGCTTTCTTT. Translating it yields CASSPPGTEAEAFF.

The chain links TRBV5-1 to TRBJ2-3; no clear D gene. In germline, CDR1 is SGHRS, CDR2 YFSETQ. The V and J ends lost 0 bases and 1 base respectively, with 6 bases between them. The CDR3 has 14 amino acids. CDR3 in amino acids: CASSLGSRTDTQYF. CDR3 in DNA: TGCGCCAGCAGCTTGGGCTCCCGCACAGATACGCAGTATTTT.

This clonotype was seen repeatedly, ten times or more. The chain combines TRBV10-3 with TRBJ1-4, with 9 bases fitting TRBD1. This CDR3 spans 18 amino acids. Germline V gene sequence: CDR1 ENHRY, CDR2 SYGVKD. The J segment lost 8 bases and the V segment lost 4 bases, leaving 17 bases of the junction unmatched. The CDR3 nucleotides are TGTGCCATCAGTGCTAATCGAATCCTACAGGGGGCGACGGAAAAACTGTTTTTT. Its translation: CAISANRILQGATEKLFF.

This clonotype has a handful of counts. V usage is TRBV12-3 or TRBV12-4 and J usage is TRBJ2-7, with D maybe TRBD1 (5 bases). CDR3 length: 14 amino acids. V lost 2 bases to trimming and J lost 6 bases, with 14 bases between them. The chain's CDR3 is CASSLMGQGSEQYF. Written as DNA, the CDR3 is TGTGCCAGCAGTTTAATGGGTCAGGGAAGCGAGCAGTACTTC.

This clonotype was seen repeatedly, ten times or more. The chain employs TRBV6-5 and TRBJ2-3; the match to TRBD2 covers 12 bases. CDR1 MNHEY and CDR2 SVGAGI come from the germline V gene. V shed 2 bases, J shed 2 bases, and the junction held 2 bases outside the gene matches. CDR3 length equals 16 residues. CDR3: CASSYRLAGATDTQYF. The DNA for the CDR3 is TGTGCCAGCAGTTACAGACTAGCGGGGGCCACAGATACGCAGTATTTT.

The genes are TRBV12-3 or TRBV12-4 and TRBJ1-2; 7 nucleotides line up with TRBD1. V lost 7 bases to trimming and J lost 6 bases; unmatched junction nucleotides: 14. The CDR3 consists of 15 residues. The CDR3 reads CASTPLQGSEDGYTF. CDR3 coding DNA: TGTGCCAGCACCCCCCTACAGGGGTCTGAGGATGGCTACACCTTC.

The chain employs TRBV3-1 and TRBJ1-6; D is ambiguous. CDR3 length equals 14 residues. V lost 4 bases to trimming and J lost 4 bases, with 8 bases between them. The germline gives CDR1 LGHDT, CDR2 YNNKEL (reference sequence). The CDR3 DNA reads TGTGCCAGCAGCCTCGGACGGTATAATTCACCCCTCCACTTT. Protein product: CASSLGRYNSPLHF.

This clonotype was counted a few times. The chain links TRBV3-1 to TRBJ1-3, with D tentatively TRBD1 (6 bases). V was trimmed by 3 bases and J by 2 bases, leaving 14 bases between them. Per the germline V gene, CDR1 is LGHDT and CDR2 is YNNKEL (reference sequence). This CDR3 spans 16 amino acids. Written as DNA, the CDR3 is TGTGCCAGCAGCCAGTTACAGGGTCGGGCTGGAAACACCATATATTTT. Its protein product is CASSQLQGRAGNTIYF.

This clonotype appeared a few times. The chain couples TRBV5-5 to TRBJ2-5; D is unresolved. V dropped 4 bases and J dropped 5 bases, with 15 bases sitting between them. The CDR3 consists of 14 residues. The V gene's germline CDR1 is SGHKS and CDR2 YYEKEE (reference sequence). CDR3 residues: CASSTGPIGETQYF. The CDR3 DNA reads as TGTGCCAGCAGCACCGGGCCTATCGGGGAGACCCAGTACTTC.

This clonotype was detected only a few times. This chain connects TRBV3-1 to TRBJ1-5; no reliable D call. The CDR3 spans 13 residues. Germline CDR1 reads LGHDT; CDR2 reads YNNKEL (reference sequence). V gave up 3 bases and J gave up 7 bases, with 10 bases separating them. CDR3: CASSHGAGQPQHF. The CDR3 bases are TGTGCCAGCAGCCACGGCGCCGGCCAGCCCCAGCATTTT.

The chain is built from TRBV6-1 and TRBJ2-7; 10 bases match TRBD1. The germline gives CDR1 MNHNS, CDR2 SASEGT. J was trimmed by 6 bases and V by 7 bases; bases with no gene match: 9. The CDR3 has 14 amino acids. As DNA, the CDR3 is TGTGCCAGCACCTTCGGACAGGGGGTGAGCGAGCAGTACTTC. Amino acid sequence: CASTFGQGVSEQYF.

This clonotype was counted only a few times. CDR3 protein: CAWSVQGRITYEQYF. The DNA for the CDR3 is TGTGCCTGGAGTGTACAGGGTCGGATAACCTACGAGCAGTACTTC. The V call is TRBV30, the J call TRBJ2-7; possible D gene TRBD1, 6 bases. V gave up 0 bases and J gave up 2 bases, with 14 bases separating them. Germline V lookup: CDR1 GTSNPN, CDR2 SVGIG (reference sequence). There are 15 residues in the CDR3.

This clonotype was seen a handful of times. The rearrangement joins TRBV11-2 to TRBJ2-1, with D possibly matching TRBD1 (6 bases). V shed 5 bases and J shed 7 bases, with 18 bases lying between them. Germline loops: CDR1 SGHAT, CDR2 FQNNGV. The CDR3 spans 15 residues. The CDR3 loop reads CASSQVGKQGNEQFF. CDR3 nucleotide sequence: TGTGCCAGCAGCCAAGTAGGGAAACAGGGTAATGAGCAGTTCTTC.

The genes are TRBV7-3 and TRBJ1-6; tentative D call: TRBD1 (6 bases). Trimming removed 5 bases at V and 10 bases at J, with 18 bases between. The germline V gene has CDR1 SGHTA and CDR2 FQGTGA. This CDR3 has 15 amino acids. The CDR3: CASSQPRQEFSPLHF. DNA for the CDR3: TGTGCCAGCAGCCAACCGAGACAGGAGTTCTCACCCCTCCACTTT.

A few counts support this clonotype. This chain connects TRBV6-2 or TRBV6-3 to TRBJ2-5, with TRBD2 identical over 7 bases. Germline V gene sequence: CDR1 MNHEY, CDR2 SVGEGT. This CDR3 has 19 residues. The trim removed 2 bases at V and 2 bases at J, leaving 17 bases unmatched. Here the CDR3 reads CASSYPRDGSGASQETQYF. The CDR3 region has the DNA TGTGCCAGCAGTTACCCCAGAGATGGAAGCGGGGCCTCACAAGAGACCCAGTACTTC.

This clonotype was recorded a few times. This sequence joins TRBV12-3 or TRBV12-4 and TRBJ2-7; 7 bases line up with TRBD2. The J segment lost 2 bases and the V segment lost 3 bases, leaving 4 bases of the junction unmatched. The CDR3 has 14 residues. The CDR3 sequence: CASSLSGGTYEQYF. The CDR3 DNA reads as TGTGCCAGCAGTTTGTCGGGAGGAACCTACGAGCAGTACTTC.

Turning to this clonotype: An end of the junction does not agree with germline; a read error may underlie this. CDR3 residues: CSAHQQGTEASF. The CDR3 DNA reads TGCAGTGCTCACCAACAGGGGACTGAAGCTTCCTTT. The chain combines TRBV20-1 with TRBJ1-1, with 7 bases lining up with TRBD1. CDR1 and CDR2 (germline): DFQATT, SNEGSKA (reference sequence). The CDR3 sequence is 12 residues long.

This chain links TRBV20-1 with TRBJ1-2, with 8 bases that match TRBD1. The CDR3 spans 14 residues. With V trimmed by 6 bases and J by 2 bases, 8 bases remained unmatched. Germline-derived CDR1 and CDR2 are DFQATT and SNEGSKA (reference sequence). The CDR3 reads CSARQGSDNYGYTF. The CDR3 region has the DNA TGCAGTGCGAGACAGGGGTCGGACAACTATGGCTACACCTTC.

The sample holds a few counts of this clonotype. This chain's CDR3 is CATSSRTGRTDTQYF. In DNA, the CDR3 is TGTGCCACCAGCAGTCGGACAGGGAGGACAGATACGCAGTATTTT. The chain couples TRBV15 to TRBJ2-3; TRBD1 matches at 8 bases. This CDR3 spans 15 amino acids. The ends lost 3 bases at V and 3 bases at J; junction bases unmatched: 5. The germline gives CDR1 LNHNV, CDR2 YYDKDF (reference sequence).

This clonotype was seen only a few times. The CDR3 coding sequence is TGCAGCGTTGAAAGGGACAGGGGAAGGGGTGAGCAGTTCTTC. It encodes CSVERDRGRGEQFF. The chain recombines TRBV29-1 with TRBJ2-1; TRBD1 aligns across 10 bases. Trimming removed 2 bases from V and 9 bases from J; junction bases left unmatched: 7. The CDR3 is 14 residues long. Germline-derived CDR1 and CDR2 are SQVTM and ANQGSEA.

This clonotype was detected many times. V usage is TRBV12-3 or TRBV12-4 and J usage is TRBJ2-7, with 10 bases that match TRBD1. V trimming: 6 bases; J trimming: 5 bases; junction bases outside the gene matches: 7. The CDR3 extends over 14 amino acids. The CDR3 DNA reads as TGTGCCAGCAGCCCGGGACAGGGGCAGAACGAGCAGTACTTC. Protein product: CASSPGQGQNEQYF.

The chain uses TRBV2 and TRBJ1-6, with D unclear. V was clipped by 6 bases and J by 6 bases, with 6 bases between them. CDR3 length: 12 amino acids. From germline, CDR1 is SNHLY and CDR2 FYNNEI. In DNA, the CDR3 is TGTGCCAGCAGGGTAACTAATTCACCCCTCCACTTT. Translating it yields CASRVTNSPLHF.

This chain joins TRBV20-1 and TRBJ2-1; 8 positions agree with TRBD1. The CDR3 runs 16 residues. V dropped 5 bases and J dropped 1; count of bases not matched to a gene: 10. Germline assignment: CDR1 DFQATT and CDR2 SNEGSKA (reference sequence). The CDR3 nucleotides read TGCAGTGCTGTTACTGGACAGGGTGGGTCCTACAATGAGCAGTTCTTC. Amino acids: CSAVTGQGGSYNEQFF.

V gene TRBV5-6 combines with J gene TRBJ2-7; TRBD2 aligns across 10 bases. CDR1 and CDR2 (germline): SGHDT, YYEEEE. V lost 2 bases and J lost 1; bases outside the gene matches: 3. CDR3 size: 15 residues. The chain's CDR3 is CASSFRTSGSYEQYF. The CDR3 DNA follows: TGTGCCAGCAGCTTTCGGACTAGCGGTTCCTACGAGCAGTACTTC. Complete variable domain (other parts from reference TRBV5-6 and TRBJ2-7): DAGVTQSPTHLIKTRGQQVTLRCSPKSGHDTVSWYQQALGQGPQFIFQYYEEEERQRGNFPDRFSGHQFPNYSSELNVNALLLGDSALYLCASSFRTSGSYEQYFGPGTRLTVT.

This clonotype was counted at least ten times. The CDR3 DNA sequence: TGCAGTGCTAGAGTGTTTCGGCAGGGAGGGAGTCAGCCCCAGCATTTT. Amino acids: CSARVFRQGGSQPQHF. This sequence joins TRBV20-1 and TRBJ1-5; D is perhaps TRBD1 (5 bases). This CDR3 is 16 amino acids long. With 1 base removed from V and 6 bases from J, the gap between germline ends came to 19 bases. Germline V gives CDR1 DFQATT, CDR2 SNEGSKA (reference sequence).

This clonotype appeared a few times. In DNA form, the CDR3 reads TGTGCCAGCACGGAGGGGACCTACAATGAGCAGTTCTTC. Amino acid sequence: CASTEGTYNEQFF. V and J are TRBV12-3 or TRBV12-4 and TRBJ2-1, with D possibly matching TRBD2 (6 bases). The V end lost 7 bases, the J end lost 2 bases, and 9 bases lay between the germline ends. The CDR3 covers 13 residues.